A selection of T cell receptor beta chains follows, all from one sample in a study of shared clonotypes between healthy human individuals. Profiling relied on immunoSEQ multiplex PCR, and the TCRdb table lists in-frame clones only, not all of them. The sample has more than 900,000 clones, about 84% seen once. Specimen: memory CD4+ T cells from PBMCs. The receptors here all came from a man aged 18 to 35 in good health. Some clones in this sample may be carry-over from other donors' samples. Both conserved end residues are part of each CDR3. The D gene is left open where the match is weak. Clone size, where shown, is once, few, many, or a class for clones that have expanded.

- | TRBJ2-3 | - | TRBV5-1 | TGCGCCAGCAGCCCGGGCCGGTCTTGGACGCAGTATTTT | CASSPGRSWTQYF
once | TRBJ1-4 | TRBD1 | TRBV6-5 | TGTGCCAGCAGGCCCAACAGGGGGCGCGAAGAAAAACTGTTTTTT | CASRPNRGREEKLFF
- | TRBJ1-1 | - | TRBV28 | TGTGCCAGCAGTCTTCCCGGGGTGTCGAACACTGAAGCTTTCTTT | CASSLPGVSNTEAFF
many | TRBJ2-3 | TRBD1 | TRBV9 | TGTGCCAGCAGCGTAGGGGACAGGGGATCAGATACGCAGTATTTT | CASSVGDRGSDTQYF
few | TRBJ1-5 | - | TRBV5-8 | TGTGCCAGCAGCGCTGGACAGCGCAATCAGCCCCAGCATTTT | CASSAGQRNQPQHF
- | TRBJ2-2 | TRBD2 | TRBV18 | TGTGCCAGCTCACCACCGAGCGGGAGGGGGACCGGGGAGCTGTTTTTT | CASSPPSGRGTGELFF
- | TRBJ2-3 | - | TRBV7-2 | TGTGCCAGCAGCTTGTCTGGGACAACCACAGATACGCAGTATTTT | CASSLSGTTTDTQYF
- | TRBJ2-3 | TRBD2 | TRBV11-3 | TGTGCCAGCAGCTCGAGCGGGGTAAGCACAGATACGCAGTATTTT | CASSSSGVSTDTQYF
- | TRBJ2-3 | - | TRBV5-4 | TGTGCCAGCAGCTTGGGGCGGGTTTGGGATACGCAGTATTTT | CASSLGRVWDTQYF
- | TRBJ2-2 | - | TRBV5-1 | TGCGCCAGCAGCCCGACGGCGGTCCCGAACACCGGGGAGCTGTTTTTT | CASSPTAVPNTGELFF
- | TRBJ2-1 | - | TRBV20-1 | TGCAGTGCTAGCCAGGCCAATGAGCAGTTCTTC | CSASQANEQFF
few | TRBJ1-1 | TRBD1 | TRBV28 | TGTGCCAGCAGGCCCCCCCCGGGACAGGGATGGAACACTGAAGCTTTCTTT | CASRPPPGQGWNTEAFF
- | TRBJ2-7 | - | TRBV19 | TGTGCCAGTAGCCCTGCTACAGGGCTCAACGAGCAGTACTTC | CASSPATGLNEQYF
- | TRBJ2-1 | - | TRBV18 | TGTGCCAGCTCAACGGGGGACAGTTACAATGAGCAGTTCTTC | CASSTGDSYNEQFF
- | TRBJ1-4 | - | TRBV25-1 | TGTGCCAGCAGCCGGACAATGGGTGAAAAACTGTTTTTT | CASSRTMGEKLFF
- | TRBJ1-3 | - | TRBV6-6 | TGTGCCAGCAGTATAGACCGGCGCTCTGGAAACACCATATATTTT | CASSIDRRSGNTIYF
- | TRBJ2-2 | - | TRBV6-1 | TGTGCCAGCAGGCCCGACCCGGGCACCGGGGAGCTGTTTTTT | CASRPDPGTGELFF
- | TRBJ2-4 | - | TRBV5-6 | TGTGCCAGCAGCCCCCGGCGGGCGGGCTTTAGCATTCAGTACTTC | CASSPRRAGFSIQYF
few | TRBJ1-2 | - | TRBV15 | TGTGCCACCAGCAGAGGAGGAAACGGTCCTTGGGGAAATGGCTACACCTTC | CATSRGGNGPWGNGYTF
once | TRBJ2-3 | TRBD2 | TRBV10-3 | TGTGCCATCAGTAGCGGGAGAGACGCAGATACGCAGTATTTT | CAISSGRDADTQYF
- | TRBJ1-5 | - | TRBV28 | TGTGCCAGCCGCCGGTTTTATAGCAATCAGCCCCAGCATTTT | CASRRFYSNQPQHF
few | TRBJ2-7 | - | TRBV5-1 | TGCGCCAGCAGCTTGGAGGTTGACTACGAGCAGTACTTC | CASSLEVDYEQYF
- | TRBJ2-5 | TRBD2 | TRBV5-4 | TGTGCCAGCAGCTCCCGACTAGCGGAGATCCAAGAGACCCAGTACTTC | CASSSRLAEIQETQYF
- | TRBJ1-3 | - | TRBV28 | TGTGCCAGCAGTTTAGCGGGGGGAGGGAGTGTGTTTTCTGGAAACACCATATATTTT | CASSLAGGGSVFSGNTIYF
- | TRBJ2-1 | - | TRBV5-1 | TGCGCCAGCAGCTTGTCCGGGATATACAATGAGCAGTTCTTC | CASSLSGIYNEQFF
few | TRBJ2-3 | TRBD2 | TRBV28 | TGTGCCAGCAGAACCACGGGGCTAGCGGGAGGAGGGTATACGCAGTATTTT | CASRTTGLAGGGYTQYF
- | TRBJ2-1 | TRBD2 | TRBV5-4 | TGTGCCAGCAGCAGCGAGTTAGCGGGAGGGCCGGGCAATGAGCAGTTCTTC | CASSSELAGGPGNEQFF